A selection of T cell receptor beta chains follows, all from one sample in a study of blood T cell repertoires in COVID-19. Clones were read by immunoSEQ multiplex PCR, and TCRdb kept only the in-frame ones, dropping some. The table shows about 240,000 clones, with 70% to 85% occurring only once. The sample taken for sequencing was peripheral blood. The receptors were gathered from a woman of 80 years or more with acute or convalescent COVID-19. Both conserved end residues are part of each CDR3. The D gene is left open where the match is weak. Size values are once, few and many counts, or a class for expanded clones, and some rows have none.

j_call clone_size d_call cdr3_length v_call cdr3_aa cdr3_nt
TRBJ1-2 - - 12 TRBV7-6 CASSATENGYTF TGTGCCAGCAGCGCGACAGAGAATGGCTACACCTTC
TRBJ2-7 - TRBD2 15 TRBV5-1 CASSLKSGGANEQYF TGCGCCAGCAGCTTGAAAAGCGGGGGGGCGAACGAGCAGTACTTC
TRBJ1-6 - - 14 TRBV30 CAWSVRRDNSPLHF TGTGCCTGGAGTGTACGGAGGGATAATTCACCCCTCCACTTT
TRBJ2-1 - - 15 TRBV6-5 CASSYSWTSYNEQFF TGTGCCAGCAGTTACTCCTGGACTTCCTACAATGAGCAGTTCTTC
TRBJ1-1 - TRBD1 14 TRBV30 CAWSVGQAVAEAFF TGTGCCTGGAGTGTCGGACAGGCCGTGGCTGAAGCTTTCTTT
TRBJ1-6 - TRBD1 15 TRBV7-3 CASSETGGYNSPLHF TGTGCCAGCAGCGAGACAGGGGGTTATAATTCACCCCTCCACTTT
TRBJ1-2 once - 11 TRBV29-1 CSVEFNYGYTF TGCAGCGTAGAGTTTAACTATGGCTACACCTTC
TRBJ2-1 - - 15 TRBV4-1 CASSLSDLSYNEQFF TGCGCCAGCAGCCTTAGCGACCTATCCTACAATGAGCAGTTCTTC
TRBJ1-2 - - 14 TRBV7-8 CASSSLNFQGGYTF TGTGCCAGCAGCTCTCTAAATTTTCAGGGTGGCTACACCTTC
TRBJ1-5 once TRBD1 13 TRBV19 CASRDRGSQPQHF TGTGCCAGCAGGGACAGGGGAAGTCAGCCCCAGCATTTT